The text below deals with one T cell receptor beta chain. Per germline, CDR1 SGHTS and CDR2 YDEGEE. V was pared by 1 base and J by 2 bases, with 3 bases between. CDR3 length: 13 amino acids. The entry originates in a study of T cell changes during pregnancy in multiple sclerosis. Only in-frame clones appear in the TCRdb table, and some are missing; sequencing was by immunoSEQ multiplex PCR. The sample lists roughly 63,000 clones; 90% were seen once. The input for sequencing was peripheral blood, taken in the second trimester of pregnancy. The sequence was collected from a female donor in good health, enrolled as a control in a pregnancy study. The rearrangement uses TRBV5-8 and TRBJ2-2; D is unresolved. CDR3: CASSLLNTGELFF. In DNA, the CDR3 is TGTGCCAGCAGCTTGCTTAACACCGGGGAGCTGTTTTTT.